A single sample is the source of the 9 T cell receptor beta chains below, sequenced in a study of regulatory T cells in long-lasting Graves disease. The time point here: newly diagnosed GD, antithyroid drugs for less than 3 months. The TCR library used RNA extracted from PBMCs. TCR beta libraries were built with iRepertoire HTBI primers and Arm-PCR of CDR3 regions. Each CDR3 protein is one row after TCRdb ran MiXCR on the multiplex PCR reads. The data show roughly 530,000 distinct CDR3 sequences, with about 16% seen just once and just under 25% held by the top ten. These data were likewise used in another study, on T cells in Graves' hyperthyroidism and ophthalmopathy.

This material consisted of peripheral blood mononuclear cells (PBMCs), taken at new diagnosis, from a patient treated with antithyroid drugs. The receptors were gathered from a woman aged 35-65 years with Graves disease.

Ten or more counts support this clonotype. The chain has TRBV5-1 and TRBJ2-1, with D possibly being TRBD1 or TRBD2 (5 bases each). CDR1 and CDR2 (germline): SGHRS, YFSETQ. Trimming stripped 7 bases from V and 7 bases from J, with 12 bases between. The CDR3 extends over 12 amino acids. CDR3 amino acids: CASRGDGNEQFF. The CDR3 DNA reads TGCGCCAGCCGAGGGGACGGGAATGAGCAGTTCTTC.

Note on this clonotype: Germline and junction disagree at one end, which may indicate a read error. The chain is built from TRBV6-1 and TRBJ2-7; 10 nucleotides match TRBD1. From germline, CDR1 is MNHNS and CDR2 SASEGT. This CDR3 region has 13 residues. The CDR3 DNA follows: TGTGCCGGCAGACAGGGGGCTACCTACGAGCAGTACTTC. It specifies CAGRQGATYEQYF.

This clonotype was picked up a small number of times. This chain joins TRBV7-9 and TRBJ2-7, with 13 bases fitting TRBD2. V shed 5 bases, J shed 7 bases, and the junction held 11 bases outside the gene matches. Germline CDR1 and CDR2: SEHNR and FQNEAQ (reference sequence). This CDR3 is 16 amino acids long. The CDR3 loop is CASSPSLAGGPREQYF. The CDR3 DNA is TGTGCCAGCAGCCCCTCACTAGCGGGGGGGCCTCGGGAGCAGTACTTC.

V gene TRBV27 combines with J gene TRBJ1-6; no firm D call. Germline V gene lookup returns CDR1 MNHEY and CDR2 SMNVEV (reference sequence). V lost 5 bases to trimming and J lost 11 bases, with 10 bases between them. The length of the CDR3 is 12 residues. The CDR3 reads CASSGNGTPLHF. In DNA form, the CDR3 reads TGTGCCAGCAGTGGGAACGGGACACCCCTCCACTTT.

This clonotype was detected only a few times. The chain uses TRBV6-1 and TRBJ2-5, with D possibly being TRBD2 (5 bases). In germline, CDR1 is MNHNS, CDR2 SASEGT. The CDR3 is made up of 15 amino acids. V was pared by 6 bases and J by 5 bases, with 19 bases between. CDR3 DNA sequence: TGTGCCAGCAGCAACGTAGCCTTGGGCGGGGAGACCCAGTACTTC. Protein sequence: CASSNVALGGETQYF.

This clonotype was seen ten or more times. The chain joins TRBV2 to TRBJ2-5; the match to TRBD1 covers 8 bases. V gave up 8 bases and J gave up 2 bases; unmatched junction bases: 10. From germline, CDR1 is SNHLY and CDR2 FYNNEI. This CDR3 has 15 amino acids. CDR3 protein: CASQPGQGRQETQYF. CDR3 sequence (DNA): TGTGCCAGCCAACCCGGACAGGGAAGGCAAGAGACCCAGTACTTC.

The gene calls are TRBV28 and TRBJ1-3; 7 nucleotides agree with TRBD1. This CDR3 spans 13 amino acids. CDR1 is MDHEN, CDR2 SYDVKM, per germline. Losses at the gene ends were 6 bases for V and 4 bases for J; bases not matched to a gene: 3. The CDR3 DNA is TGTGCCAGCAGAGAGACAGGGGGAAACACCATATATTTT. This gives the protein CASRETGGNTIYF.

J is TRBJ1-1 and V is TRBV20-1; D is undetermined. Germline V gives CDR1 DFQATT, CDR2 SNEGSKA (reference sequence). CDR3 length equals 12 residues. V was clipped by 1 base and J by 6 bases, with 9 bases between them. CDR3: CSARGGNPEAFF. The CDR3 DNA reads TGCAGTGCTAGAGGTGGGAATCCTGAAGCTTTCTTT.

This clonotype was counted only a few times. The chain combines TRBV29-1 with TRBJ1-3; weak D call: TRBD1 (6 bases). This CDR3 has 14 residues. V was cut by 0 bases and J by 3 bases, with 9 bases left in between. From germline, CDR1 is SQVTM and CDR2 ANQGSEA. The DNA for the CDR3 is TGCAGCGTTGAAGACGCGACAGGTGGAAACACCATATATTTT. Its protein product is CSVEDATGGNTIYF.